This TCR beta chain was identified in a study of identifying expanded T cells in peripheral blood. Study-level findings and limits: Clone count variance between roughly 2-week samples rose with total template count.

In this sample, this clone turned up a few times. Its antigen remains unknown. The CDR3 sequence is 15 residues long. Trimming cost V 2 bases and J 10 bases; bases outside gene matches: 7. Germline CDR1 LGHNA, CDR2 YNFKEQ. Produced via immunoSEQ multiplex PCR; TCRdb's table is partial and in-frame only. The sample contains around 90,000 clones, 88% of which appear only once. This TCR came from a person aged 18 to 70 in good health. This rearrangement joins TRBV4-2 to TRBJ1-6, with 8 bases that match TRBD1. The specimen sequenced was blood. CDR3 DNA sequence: TGTGCCAGCAGCCAATACAGGGGGAGTTGGTCACCCCTCCACTTT. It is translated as CASSQYRGSWSPLHF.